What follows describes a single TCR beta chain. Its antigen is currently unknown. This entry belongs to a study of cytomegalovirus exposure and HLA in healthy donors. Study in general: HLA-typed donors were the source of 82 million or so unique TCRs, which an early data release held.

CDR3 size: 13 residues. Germline loops: CDR1 MNHNS, CDR2 SASEGT. Trimming cost V 6 bases and J 2 bases; bases outside gene matches: 2. 60 Vbeta and 13 Jbeta primers were used in PCR. TCRdb's copy holds only in-frame clones and misses some; the assay was immunoSEQ multiplex PCR. The sample consists of 100,000 to 150,000 clones, around 71% of them appearing once. Overall study findings and caveats: Immune exposure information available was restricted to CMV serostatus. The study recorded about 150 TCR beta chains that were cytomegalovirus-associated.

The donors, nominally healthy at sampling, likely had unrecorded immune exposures. Specimen: PBMCs. This TCR was sampled from a woman in her fifties or sixties in good health and CMV-seropositive. The chain is built from TRBV6-1 and TRBJ2-7; TRBD2 matches 9 bases. DNA for the CDR3: TGTGCCAGCAGGTCTAGCGGGGCCTACGAGCAGTACTTC. Amino acid sequence: CASRSSGAYEQYF.